The clone carrying this T cell receptor (beta chain) showed up just a few times. Its antigen is unknown. Amplification of TCR beta CDR3 regions was performed using RNA transcripts as template. The HTBI primer set served for first-round RT-PCR of the TCR CDR3. TCRdb reprocessed the multiplex PCR reads with MiXCR, giving one entry per CDR3 protein. The table records some 720,000 distinct CDR3 sequences, 16% of them present only once. These data come from a study of T cells in Graves' hyperthyroidism and ophthalmopathy. Patients aged 18 to 65 with hyperthyroidism were newly diagnosed, with duration under 2 months. Any patient presenting with uncontrolled infection, other autoimmune disease, pregnancy or lactation was left out. Study results and limitations: Among clonotypes expanded in thyroid above 0.001, most were also found in blood.

V shed 7 bases and J 7 bases; nucleotides not matched to a gene: 6. The CDR3 loop spans 13 amino acids. Per germline, CDR1 SNHLY and CDR2 FYNNEI. The sample consisted of blood. This TCR was sampled from a man aged 18 to 30 with Graves' hyperthyroidism. The chain carries TRBV2 and TRBJ2-2; 7 bases fit TRBD2. As DNA, the CDR3 is TGTGCCAGCATGGGGGGGACCCACGGGGAGCTGTTTTTT. It is translated as CASMGGTHGELFF. Looking up the rest from reference TRBV2 and TRBJ2-2 gives the full variable domain: EPEVTQTPSHQVTQMGQEVILRCVPISNHLYFYWYRQILGQKVEFLVSFYNNEISEKSEIFDDQFSVERPDGSNFTLKIRSTKLEDSAMYFCASMGGTHGELFFGEGSRLTVL.